Sequencing of this TCR beta chain was carried out in a study of T cell responses to AZD1222 COVID-19 vaccine. Study results and limitations: A reported finding is that nearly half of spike-specific TCRs target unmutated variant regions.

Germline values: CDR1 PRHDT, CDR2 FYEKMQ (reference sequence). CDR3 size: 15 residues. Trimming cost V 0 bases and J 7 bases; bases outside gene matches: 4. TCRdb's table, derived via immunoSEQ multiplex PCR, lists solely in-frame clones and lacks some. The profile shows about 140,000 clones, about 90% of them singletons. In regard to this clone: What it binds is not known.

The source was peripheral blood, collected 28 days after the second AZD1222 dose. This rearrangement joins TRBV13 to TRBJ2-7; 12 bases are shared with TRBD2. This receptor was obtained from an adult who received the AZD1222 COVID-19 vaccine. CDR3 DNA sequence: TGTGCCAGCAGCTTAGGACTAGCGGGGGGCGGGGAGCAGTACTTC. Protein sequence: CASSLGLAGGGEQYF.